This record looks at one T cell receptor (beta chain) sequence and its context. Its antigen is unknown. Germline V lookup: CDR1 SEHNR, CDR2 FQNEAQ (reference sequence). The CDR3 is 16 amino acids. The germline V and J ends were trimmed by 8 bases and 4 bases, with 23 bases remaining between them. Primers included in the PCR were 60 Vbeta and 13 Jbeta primers. Assay used: immunoSEQ multiplex PCR; TCRdb lists only in-frame clones, some missing. Of around 99,000 clones detected, less than 85% appear once; the ten largest clones hold less than 15%. The data originate from a study of cytomegalovirus exposure and HLA in healthy donors. General study findings and limits: Compared with the approximately 680-donor mean, an Asian-associated ancestry cluster reportedly had fewer N-insertions, according to a later analysis.

The donors gave bone marrow, and they were healthy. This receptor was identified in a woman between 40 and 50 years old in good health and CMV-seropositive. The sequenced sample was PBMCs. The chain has TRBV7-9 and TRBJ1-1; D might be TRBD1 (6 bases). DNA of the CDR3: TGTGCCAGCGTACATTTGGGGGGAGGGGGACTCACTGAAGCTTTCTTT. Encoded protein: CASVHLGGGGLTEAFF.